A selection of T cell receptor beta chains follows, all from one sample in a study of OX40 agonist ivuxolimab in advanced cancers. The protocol was immunoSEQ multiplex PCR, while the TCRdb copy is restricted to in-frame clones and leaves out a portion. The sample holds approximately 82,000 clones; 85% are singletons and the top ten take around 2.5%. Sequences were derived from CD4+ or CD8+ T cells sorted from blood, sampled in a trial of the OX40 agonist ivuxolimab. All receptors come from an adult with an advanced solid tumor such as melanoma, head and neck, liver or kidney cancer. CDR3s include the opening cysteine and the closing phenylalanine or tryptophan. The D gene is left open where the match is weak. Size values are once, few and many counts, or a class for expanded clones, and some rows have none.

DNA | CDR3 | J | D | size | V
TGCGCCAGCAGCTACCGACCCGGGGGAGCCGAATCACCCCTCCACTTT | CASSYRPGGAESPLHF | TRBJ1-6 | . | . | TRBV5-1
TGTGCCAGCAGCCGAATGGGACAGAACTATGGCTACACCTTC | CASSRMGQNYGYTF | TRBJ1-2 | TRBD1 | . | TRBV7-9
TGCAGTGTACCAGGGGAAGATGGCTACACCTTC | CSVPGEDGYTF | TRBJ1-2 | . | . | TRBV20-1
TGCGCCAGCAGCCGGACATCCTCCCCGGACGATACGCAGTATTTT | CASSRTSSPDDTQYF | TRBJ2-3 | . | . | TRBV5-1
TGTGCCAGCAGCTTAGCGACACAGGGGTTGGTCGGCTACACCTTC | CASSLATQGLVGYTF | TRBJ1-2 | TRBD1 | . | TRBV7-9
TGTGCCAGCAGTTTTAGGAGGGGTGCTTTCTTT | CASSFRRGAFF | TRBJ1-1 | . | few | TRBV28
TGTGCCAGCTCACCCCTCGCGGGGTACAATGAGCAGTTCTTC | CASSPLAGYNEQFF | TRBJ2-1 | . | . | TRBV18
TGTGCCAGCAGTGAACTGGGGGATGGGGAGCTGTTTTTT | CASSELGDGELFF | TRBJ2-2 | . | . | TRBV6-5
TGTGCCAGCAGACGGGGGGCCGAAGAGCAGTACTTC | CASRRGAEEQYF | TRBJ2-7 | . | few | TRBV5-4
TGTGCCAGCAGCACTCGAGGGACTAATGAAAAACTGTTTTTT | CASSTRGTNEKLFF | TRBJ1-4 | . | . | TRBV2
TGCGCCAGCAGCTTGGAAGCTGGGGGCGCGAGGGAGCAGTACTTC | CASSLEAGGAREQYF | TRBJ2-7 | . | few | TRBV5-1
TGTGCCAGCAGCTGGGCCTCAGGGCAGCCCCAGCATTTT | CASSWASGQPQHF | TRBJ1-5 | . | . | TRBV6-5
TGTGCCAGTGAAAGAGGGGGGGCCTATCAGCCCCAGCATTTT | CASERGGAYQPQHF | TRBJ1-5 | . | . | TRBV19
TGTGCCAGCAGCTTAGGTCGACAGGGGCACATTCAGTACTTC | CASSLGRQGHIQYF | TRBJ2-4 | TRBD1 | . | TRBV7-9
TGTGCCAGCAGCGTAGTCCCAGGGGGAGGAGAGACCCAGTACTTC | CASSVVPGGGETQYF | TRBJ2-5 | . | . | TRBV9
TGCGCCAGCAGCCAACCAACCCGGGACACGCGCGGAAAACTGTTTTTT | CASSQPTRDTRGKLFF | TRBJ1-4 | . | . | TRBV4-1
TGTGCCAGTAGTATGGGGCGAGCCTTCACAGATACGCAGTATTTT | CASSMGRAFTDTQYF | TRBJ2-3 | . | . | TRBV19
TGTGCCAGCAGCAAAGGGACTCCCTTAGGAAGCCCCTACGAGCAGTACTTC | CASSKGTPLGSPYEQYF | TRBJ2-7 | . | . | TRBV7-9
TGTGCCAGTAGTACAACAAGGACAGGGGGCGATGAAAAACTGTTTTTT | CASSTTRTGGDEKLFF | TRBJ1-4 | TRBD1 | . | TRBV19
TGCGCCAGCAGCTTGCTCCGACAGGAATATGGCTACACCTTC | CASSLLRQEYGYTF | TRBJ1-2 | . | . | TRBV5-1
TGCAGCGTTGAATTAGGCGGGGGGGCCTACGAGCAGTACTTC | CSVELGGGAYEQYF | TRBJ2-7 | TRBD2 | . | TRBV29-1
TGTGCCAGCAGCCCTTCCACCGGGACCTCCCAACGGAGCTACACCTTC | CASSPSTGTSQRSYTF | TRBJ1-2 | . | . | TRBV28
TGTGCCTGGAGGACGTGGGCGAATGAGCAGTTCTTC | CAWRTWANEQFF | TRBJ2-1 | . | . | TRBV30
TGTGCCAGCAGCTTATGGGCAGGGATAGGAAACACCATATATTTT | CASSLWAGIGNTIYF | TRBJ1-3 | . | . | TRBV7-2
TGTGCCAGCAGCCGGGACGGATCAGATATATACGATGAGCAGTTCTTC | CASSRDGSDIYDEQFF | TRBJ2-1 | . | . | TRBV7-9
TGTGCCATCAGGCAAGACAGGGAAGGGAACACTGAAGCTTTCTTT | CAIRQDREGNTEAFF | TRBJ1-1 | TRBD1 | once | TRBV10-3
TGTGCCAGCTCACCACCGGGTGGGTTTGTAGCCGGGGAGCTGTTTTTT | CASSPPGGFVAGELFF | TRBJ2-2 | . | . | TRBV18
TGTGCCAGCAACCTTCGTGGGCGGGTAGACACCATATATTTT | CASNLRGRVDTIYF | TRBJ1-3 | . | . | TRBV28
TGTGCCAGTAGTATTAGGGGGGGCACCGGGGAGCTGTTTTTT | CASSIRGGTGELFF | TRBJ2-2 | . | . | TRBV19
TGTGCCAGCAGCACTATCGGGGGGCCGGGAGAGACCCAGTACTTC | CASSTIGGPGETQYF | TRBJ2-5 | . | . | TRBV7-6
TGCAGCGTCGCCGGGACAGAGAAAAACACTGAAGCTTTCTTT | CSVAGTEKNTEAFF | TRBJ1-1 | TRBD1 | . | TRBV29-1
TGTGCCAGCAGCTTAGGCCCCGGGACGTACGAGCAGTACTTC | CASSLGPGTYEQYF | TRBJ2-7 | . | . | TRBV7-2
TGCAGCGTCGATAAGGGACAGGGCTACGAGCAGTACTTC | CSVDKGQGYEQYF | TRBJ2-7 | TRBD1 | . | TRBV29-1
TGTGCCAGCAGTGAAGGGAGGATCAACTATGGCTACACCTTC | CASSEGRINYGYTF | TRBJ1-2 | . | . | TRBV6-1
TGTGCCTGGACCTCACTCAATGAGCAGTTCTTC | CAWTSLNEQFF | TRBJ2-1 | . | few | TRBV30
TGCGCCAGCAGCTCGACAGGGTTTGGCTCACCCCTCCACTTT | CASSSTGFGSPLHF | TRBJ1-6 | TRBD1 | few | TRBV5-1
TGTGCCAGCAGTTATTTATCGGGCAATCAGCCCCAGCATTTT | CASSYLSGNQPQHF | TRBJ1-5 | . | . | TRBV6-5
TGTGCCAGTAGTTTCCAGTTCGCGAACACCGGGGAGCTGTTTTTT | CASSFQFANTGELFF | TRBJ2-2 | . | . | TRBV19
TGTGCCAGCAGCTTAGGGGGCCGAGAGACTGAAGCTTTCTTT | CASSLGGRETEAFF | TRBJ1-1 | TRBD1 | . | TRBV5-4
TGTGCCAGCATAAGGGAGTCCAACACTGAAGCTTTCTTT | CASIRESNTEAFF | TRBJ1-1 | . | few | TRBV7-9
TGTGCCAGCAGCCAACCGGGACGGGGACTCTACGAGCAGTACTTC | CASSQPGRGLYEQYF | TRBJ2-7 | . | . | TRBV7-3
TGTGCTAGTGGTGCTAGCGGGGGGACAGATACGCAGTATTTT | CASGASGGTDTQYF | TRBJ2-3 | TRBD2 | . | TRBV12-5
TGTGGAGAGGTTAGCTCCTATAATTCACCCCTCCACTTT | CGEVSSYNSPLHF | TRBJ1-6 | . | . | TRBV9
TGTGCCAGCAGTGTTATGGGCTCAATGTGGGTGGCTTTCTTT | CASSVMGSMWVAFF | TRBJ1-1 | . | . | TRBV2
TGTGCCAGCAGAGTGGAAGGTGGCTACACCTTC | CASRVEGGYTF | TRBJ1-2 | . | . | TRBV2
TGTGCCTGGAGTGACCTGGGGTTATCCACTGAAGCTTTCTTT | CAWSDLGLSTEAFF | TRBJ1-1 | . | . | TRBV30
TGTGCCAGCAGCTTAGGGACCTGGGACACTGAAGCTTTCTTT | CASSLGTWDTEAFF | TRBJ1-1 | . | few | TRBV7-2
TGTGCCAGTAGTAGACATAAGCTGGAGCCCCAGCATTTT | CASSRHKLEPQHF | TRBJ1-5 | . | . | TRBV19
TGTGCCAGAAGCTCTGGACAGGGGCCGGTCACTGAAGCTTTCTTT | CARSSGQGPVTEAFF | TRBJ1-1 | TRBD1 | . | TRBV5-3
TGTGCCAGCAGCAAGGGACAGGGAGAAGGTACGCAGTATTTT | CASSKGQGEGTQYF | TRBJ2-3 | TRBD1 | . | TRBV9
TGTGCCAGCAGTGACTCGACGGGGGGCTCTGGAAACACCATATATTTT | CASSDSTGGSGNTIYF | TRBJ1-3 | . | . | TRBV6-4
TGTGCCAGCAGTTTTTTTCGGGCGGGACAGCACACTGAAGCTTTCTTT | CASSFFRAGQHTEAFF | TRBJ1-1 | TRBD1 | once | TRBV28
TGTGCCAGCAGTTCAGGACAGGGGGGTCCCTATGGCTACACCTTC | CASSSGQGGPYGYTF | TRBJ1-2 | TRBD1 | once | TRBV7-6
TGTGCCAGCAGCCCACAGATCGCGAACACCATATATTTT | CASSPQIANTIYF | TRBJ1-3 | . | few | TRBV7-2
TGTGCCTGCTCTGCCGTCGGGCAGCGGAGCTCTGGGGCCAACGTCCTGACTTTC | CACSAVGQRSSGANVLTF | TRBJ2-6 | . | . | TRBV11-2
TGTGCCAGCTGGCCGACAGGGGGAACCGGGGAGCTGTTTTTT | CASWPTGGTGELFF | TRBJ2-2 | TRBD1 | . | TRBV6-1
TGTGCCAGCAAATCGGGCCTGTATAGCAATCAGCCCCAGCATTTT | CASKSGLYSNQPQHF | TRBJ1-5 | . | . | TRBV28
TGCGCCAGCAGCTTGGGGGGACACCCGTCCACTGAAGCTTTCTTT | CASSLGGHPSTEAFF | TRBJ1-1 | . | . | TRBV5-1
TGTGCCAGCAGCTTCACCGGGACAGGGAACAATCAGCCCCAGCATTTT | CASSFTGTGNNQPQHF | TRBJ1-5 | TRBD1 | . | TRBV5-4